This passage covers 7 T cell receptor beta chains from one sample sequenced in a study of blood T cells in healthy people across ages. A second PCR of about 7 to 11 cycles used a sample-barcoded 5' primer and a J-beta primer mix. TCRdb ran MiXCR on the 5' RACE reads and lists one entry per CDR3 protein. The sample lists about 1.6 million distinct CDR3 sequences, roughly 32% seen once, with around 11% in the top ten. Sequencing input: blood. These receptors were taken from a woman in her thirties in good health.

The V and J genes are TRBV20-1 and TRBJ1-1; no definite D call. Germline CDR1 is DFQATT and CDR2 is SNEGSKA (reference sequence). The ends were cut back, 1 base at V and 7 bases at J, with 16 bases in the middle. The CDR3 covers 14 residues. The CDR3 is CSARGEDTPLEAFF. As DNA, the CDR3 is TGCAGTGCTAGAGGAGAAGACACCCCCCTTGAAGCTTTCTTT.

In this sample, this clonotype turned up a few times. This chain links TRBV7-9 with TRBJ2-5; 13 positions agree with TRBD2. V shed 3 bases, J shed 1 base, and the junction held 5 bases outside the gene matches. The germline gives CDR1 SEHNR, CDR2 FQNEAQ (reference sequence). The CDR3 is 17 residues long. This CDR3 is CASSLAGTSGIQETQYF. CDR3 bases: TGTGCCAGCAGCTTGGCAGGGACTAGCGGGATCCAAGAGACCCAGTACTTC.

Remarks on this clonotype: A much larger clone sits a single nucleotide away, making a read error possible. The chain combines TRBV5-1 with TRBJ2-7; TRBD1 matches at 7 bases. Germline V lookup: CDR1 SGHRS, CDR2 YFSETQ. This CDR3 has 13 residues. CDR3 nucleotide sequence: TGCGTCAGCAGCGTGGGACAGTCCTACGAGCAGTACTTC. Protein sequence: CVSSVGQSYEQYF.

About this clonotype: A much larger clone lies one base from this, so it may be a read error. The chain joins TRBV29-1 to TRBJ2-1; 8 positions agree with TRBD1. CDR3 length: 12 amino acids. From germline, CDR1 is SQVTM and CDR2 ANQGSEA. CDR3 coding DNA: TGCGGCGGACAGGGCTCCTACAATGAGCAGTTCTTC. It translates to CGGQGSYNEQFF.

This chain uses TRBV9 with TRBJ1-2, with D unclear. The CDR3 has 13 residues. With 0 bases removed from V and 6 bases from J, the gap between germline ends came to 9 bases. The germline gives CDR1 SGDLS, CDR2 YYNGEE. The CDR3 DNA reads as TGTGCCAGCAGCGTAGGGGCGGAGCATGGCTACACCTTC. Protein sequence: CASSVGAEHGYTF.

The sample holds a few counts of this clonotype. The chain is built from TRBV18 and TRBJ2-3, with TRBD2 matching 7 bases. This CDR3 region has 15 residues. The germline V gene has CDR1 KGHSH and CDR2 LQKENI. Trimming removed 4 bases from V and 2 bases from J; junction bases left unmatched: 6. The CDR3 sequence: CASSLRDYNTDTQYF. The CDR3 DNA reads TGTGCCAGCTCACTCCGGGACTACAACACAGATACGCAGTATTTT.

This chain joins TRBV3-1 and TRBJ2-7, with D possibly being TRBD2 (5 bases). Germline V lookup: CDR1 LGHDT, CDR2 YNNKEL (reference sequence). V shed 4 bases and J shed 6 bases, with 16 bases lying between them. This CDR3 is built from 14 residues. The CDR3 DNA follows: TGTGCCAGCAGCCTCAATGACGACCGGGGCGAGCAGTACTTC. Its translation: CASSLNDDRGEQYF.